In this sample, the clone carrying this T cell receptor (beta chain) turned up a few times. TCRdb processed the RACE reads anew with MiXCR; each CDR3 protein has one entry. Altogether about 160,000 distinct CDR3 sequences are present, about a quarter being singletons, with the ten largest covering about 2.1%. This sample was included in a study of human T cells and chemical hapten exposure. Trimming removed 5 bases from V and 1 base from J, with 5 bases in between. The CDR3 has 12 residues. Germline V CDR1 and CDR2: KGHDR, SFDVKD. The sample's time point: patch test 3, about 24 weeks after DPC sensitization. Treatment described: therapeutic diphenylcyclopropenone sensitization with weekly scalp DPC.

The receptor was derived from a woman aged 18 to 35 with alopecia areata. Some clones in this sample may be carry-over from other donors' samples. The material sequenced was whole blood, taken in connection with sensitization to the hapten diphenylcyclopropenone (DPC). The chain joins TRBV24-1 to TRBJ2-7; no definite D call. This CDR3 reads CATSGDSYEQYF. For the CDR3, the DNA is TGTGCCACCAGTGGGGATTCCTACGAGCAGTACTTC.